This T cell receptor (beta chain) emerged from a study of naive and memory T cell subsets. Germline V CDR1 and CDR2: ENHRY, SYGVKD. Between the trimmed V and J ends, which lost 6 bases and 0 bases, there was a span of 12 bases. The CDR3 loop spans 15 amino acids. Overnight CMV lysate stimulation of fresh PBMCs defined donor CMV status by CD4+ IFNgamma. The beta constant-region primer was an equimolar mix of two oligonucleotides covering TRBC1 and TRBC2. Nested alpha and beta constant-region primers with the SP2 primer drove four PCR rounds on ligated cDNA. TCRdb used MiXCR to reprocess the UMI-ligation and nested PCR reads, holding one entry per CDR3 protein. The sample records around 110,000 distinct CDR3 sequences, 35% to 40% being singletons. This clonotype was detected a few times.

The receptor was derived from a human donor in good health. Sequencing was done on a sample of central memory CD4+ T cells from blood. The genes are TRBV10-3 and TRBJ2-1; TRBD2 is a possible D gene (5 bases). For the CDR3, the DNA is TGTGCCATCAGGGGAAGGGAGAGCTCCTACAATGAGCAGTTCTTC. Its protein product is CAIRGRESSYNEQFF.